The TCR beta chain under discussion was sequenced for a study of T cells after yellow fever vaccination. After removal of 1 base from V and 0 bases from J, the junction contained 5 bases not matched to a gene. The germline V gene has CDR1 MGHRA and CDR2 YSYEKL. The CDR3 is made up of 19 amino acids. TCRdb called the 5' RACE reads again in MiXCR, with one record for every CDR3 protein. Of 300,000 to 400,000 distinct CDR3 sequences detected, roughly 10% appear once; the ten largest clones hold over 3%. The sample was CD4+ T cells sorted from PBMCs, taken 45 days after the yellow fever booster vaccination. This sequence joins TRBV4-1 and TRBJ2-6; 11 positions match TRBD1. The origin of this receptor is a man aged 18 to 29 who received the YFV17D yellow fever vaccine. The CDR3 loop is CASSQGTGGLISGANVLTF. DNA of the CDR3: TGCGCCAGCAGCCAAGGGACAGGGGGCTTGATCTCTGGGGCCAACGTCCTGACTTTC.